The 5 T cell receptor beta chains listed next were all sequenced from one sample in a study of CD8+ T cells in alopecia areata (dated by TCRdb to 2016 to 2019). The library was obtained by the immunoSEQ multiplex PCR assay. RNA was extracted from all samples and reverse transcribed into cDNA, which served as template for TCR sequencing. The table comes from immuneACCESS by way of TCRdb, which keeps in-frame sequences with V and J called. Part of the clones is missing from these tables; in studies checked, under half for an unresolved V gene and the rest for unknown reasons. Within this sample are a few hundred thousand clones, with approximately 60% of them counted one time only. Around 0.92% of the sample is in the top ten clones. The treatment or condition label on this specimen signifies: oral pan-JAK inhibitor, 5-10 mg twice daily. Material: CD4+ T cells sorted from blood, obtained between weeks 51 and 54, from a patient treated with tofacitinib. Receptors originate from a human donor with alopecia areata.

The chain carries TRBV9 and TRBJ2-7; D is perhaps TRBD1 or TRBD2 (5 bases each). Germline V gene data show CDR1 as SGDLS and CDR2 as YYNGEE. The CDR3 contains 16 residues. Trimming removed 3 bases from V and 5 bases from J, with 21 bases in between. CDR3 nucleotides: TGTGCCAGCAGCGCGACCTCTGGGGGTCCACCCCACGAGCAGTACTTC. Translated: CASSATSGGPPHEQYF. Complete variable domain (other parts from reference TRBV9 and TRBJ2-7): DSGVTQTPKHLITATGQRVTLRCSPRSGDLSVYWYQQSLDQGLQFLIQYYNGEERAKGNILERFSAQQFPDLHSELNLSSLELGDSALYFCASSATSGGPPHEQYFGPGTRLTVT.

The chain links TRBV30 to TRBJ2-3, with a tentative D call TRBD2 (5 bases). The CDR3 is 11 residues long. Germline V gene sequence: CDR1 GTSNPN, CDR2 SVGIG (reference sequence). Trimming cost V 4 bases and J 9 bases, with 11 bases left between them. In DNA, the CDR3 is TGTGCCTGGACACAACTAGAGACGCAGTATTTT. Protein sequence: CAWTQLETQYF.

The V and J genes are TRBV9 and TRBJ1-1, with a tentative D call TRBD1 (5 bases). Germline CDR1 and CDR2: SGDLS and YYNGEE. The CDR3 has 14 residues. Trimming took 3 bases from V and 3 from J, leaving 12 bases between them. The chain's CDR3 is CASSAGGEHTEAFF. CDR3 DNA: TGTGCCAGCAGCGCCGGGGGGGAACACACTGAAGCTTTCTTT. The full variable domain, completed using reference TRBV9 and TRBJ1-1, is DSGVTQTPKHLITATGQRVTLRCSPRSGDLSVYWYQQSLDQGLQFLIQYYNGEERAKGNILERFSAQQFPDLHSELNLSSLELGDSALYFCASSAGGEHTEAFFGQGTRLTVV.

The J gene is TRBJ1-6, the V gene TRBV25-1; D unresolved. The length of the CDR3 is 14 residues. The germline gives CDR1 MGHDK, CDR2 SYGVNS. Trimming left V 0 bases short and J 7 bases short, with 7 bases between. This chain's CDR3 is CASSEYTRNSPLHF. CDR3 DNA sequence: TGTGCCAGCAGTGAATATACCCGGAATTCACCCCTCCACTTT.

This clone turned up a few times. This rearrangement joins TRBV9 to TRBJ2-7; D is tentatively TRBD1 or TRBD2 (5 bases each). V was shortened by 0 bases and J by 5 bases, with 18 bases between the two germline ends. The CDR3 consists of 16 residues. Germline CDR1 is SGDLS and CDR2 is YYNGEE. CDR3 in DNA: TGTGCCAGCAGCGTAGGTAGCGAGGCAGGGCCACACGAGCAGTACTTC. Translating gives CASSVGSEAGPHEQYF.